This T cell receptor beta chain was sequenced in a study of shared clonotypes between healthy human individuals. The V gene lost 0 bases and the J gene lost 2 bases, with 16 bases spanning the gap. The germline V gene has CDR1 SGHVS and CDR2 FNYEAQ. The CDR3 sequence is 17 residues long. Sequencing was performed with immunoSEQ multiplex PCR; in TCRdb, only in-frame clones are kept and a portion is missing. The sample records millions of clones, roughly 96% being singletons. The material sequenced was naive CD4+ T cells sorted from blood. The subset is: CD45RA+ positively selected. This sequence joins TRBV7-6 and TRBJ2-5, with D possibly being TRBD2 (5 bases). This receptor was identified in a young man in good health. The chain's CDR3 is CASSLANLPERQETQYF. DNA for the CDR3: TGTGCCAGCAGCTTAGCGAACCTGCCGGAGCGGCAAGAGACCCAGTACTTC.